These 30 T cell receptor beta chains originate from one sample sequenced in a study of memory CD4+ T cells and cytomegalovirus serostatus. Single viable CD3+CD4+CD8-CD45RO+ cells were sorted as the memory CD4+ T cells. This table comes from immunoSEQ multiplex PCR, and its TCRdb copy is limited to in-frame clones, with some not included. The sample gives 25,000 or so clones, 60% to 85% of which show up once; less than 1.3% is in the top ten. Material for sequencing was memory CD4+ T cells from blood. The source of these receptors is an adult in good health and CMV-seronegative.

The gene calls are TRBV29-1 and TRBJ2-3; the match to TRBD1 covers 7 bases. Losses at the gene ends were 6 bases for V and 3 bases for J; bases not matched to a gene: 3. This CDR3 contains 12 residues. Germline V lookup: CDR1 SQVTM, CDR2 ANQGSEA. The CDR3 nucleotides are TGCAGCGTAACAGGGGTGACAGATACGCAGTATTTT. Translation gives CSVTGVTDTQYF.

This sequence joins TRBV30 and TRBJ1-2, with 7 bases that match TRBD1. The CDR3 runs 13 residues. Germline values: CDR1 GTSNPN, CDR2 SVGIG (reference sequence). Losses at the gene ends were 3 bases for V and 8 bases for J; bases not matched to a gene: 9. DNA for the CDR3: TGTGCCTGGAGAGACTACAGGGGACGAGGCTACACCTTC. It codes for CAWRDYRGRGYTF.

The chain recombines TRBV11-2 with TRBJ2-3; TRBD2 might be the D (6 bases). Germline assignment: CDR1 SGHAT and CDR2 FQNNGV. This CDR3 has 14 amino acids. V was pared by 5 bases and J by 5 bases, with 14 bases between. The CDR3 coding sequence is TGTGCCAGCAGCCCAAGACTAGACAAAGATACGCAGTATTTT. Translating gives CASSPRLDKDTQYF.

The V gene is TRBV6-5, the J gene TRBJ2-7, with D tentatively TRBD1 or TRBD2 (5 bases each). Trimming left V 0 bases short and J 1 base short, with 7 bases between. Germline loops: CDR1 MNHEY, CDR2 SVGAGI. CDR3 length: 14 residues. CDR3 sequence reads: CASSYSGPSYEQYF. DNA of the CDR3: TGTGCCAGCAGTTACTCGGGACCTTCCTACGAGCAGTACTTC.

The CDR3 loop is CASFLIGVTNEKLFF. In DNA, the CDR3 is TGTGCCAGCTTTTTGATTGGGGTTACTAATGAAAAACTGTTTTTT. The chain recombines TRBV6-1 with TRBJ1-4; the D is unclear. Per germline, CDR1 MNHNS and CDR2 SASEGT. Trimming shortened V by 8 bases and J by 2 bases, and 15 bases separated the two germline ends. The CDR3 has 15 amino acids.

The V and J genes are TRBV10-1 and TRBJ2-1, with 8 bases aligning to TRBD1. The germline V gene has CDR1 WNHNN and CDR2 SYGVQD (reference sequence). The V and J ends lost 3 bases and 5 bases, in that order; junction bases with no gene match: 3. CDR3 length: 14 residues. CDR3 in amino acids: CASSDNRGDNEQFF. CDR3 coding DNA: TGCGCCAGCAGTGATAACAGGGGGGACAATGAGCAGTTCTTC.

The chain recombines TRBV6-4 with TRBJ2-3, with D unclear. With 0 bases removed from V and 2 bases from J, the gap between germline ends came to 6 bases. Germline-derived CDR1 and CDR2 are MRHNA and SNTAGT. The CDR3 loop spans 14 amino acids. CDR3 DNA sequence: TGTGCCAGCAGTGACTCGGGCTTCACAGATACGCAGTATTTT. Residues: CASSDSGFTDTQYF.

The chain joins TRBV5-1 to TRBJ2-5; D might be TRBD1 (6 bases). Germline assignment: CDR1 SGHRS and CDR2 YFSETQ. V dropped 0 bases and J dropped 3 bases, with 12 bases sitting between them. The CDR3 is 15 residues long. The CDR3 coding sequence is TGCGCCAGCAGCTTGGGACAGGTTTTAGAAGAGACCCAGTACTTC. Protein product: CASSLGQVLEETQYF.

This clone was detected a few times. The CDR3 reads CASGRQIRTEAFF. Written as DNA, the CDR3 is TGTGCCAGCGGTCGACAAATTAGGACTGAAGCTTTCTTT. The chain couples TRBV7-2 to TRBJ1-1, with unresolved D. V dropped 8 bases and J dropped 5 bases, with 15 bases sitting between them. The CDR3 covers 13 residues. Germline CDR1 SGHTA, CDR2 FQGNSA.

V is TRBV4-1 and J is TRBJ2-1; the match to TRBD2 covers 8 bases. The CDR3 loop spans 18 amino acids. Unmatched junction bases numbered 10, after V lost 1 base and J lost 2 bases. Germline CDR1 and CDR2: MGHRA and YSYEKL. CDR3 amino acids: CASSQGTGRARTYNEQFF. The CDR3 DNA reads TGCGCCAGCAGCCAAGGGACCGGGAGGGCCCGGACCTACAATGAGCAGTTCTTC.

This chain connects TRBV11-2 to TRBJ1-1; no firm D call. This CDR3 has 14 amino acids. Germline V gene data show CDR1 as SGHAT and CDR2 as FQNNGV. V dropped 1 base and J dropped 1 base, with 7 bases sitting between them. The DNA for the CDR3 is TGTGCCAGCAGCTTAGGCAGGCAGAACACTGAAGCTTTCTTT. This gives the protein CASSLGRQNTEAFF. The full variable domain, with the rest looked up from reference TRBV11-2 and TRBJ1-1, is EAGVAQSPRYKIIEKRQSVAFWCNPISGHATLYWYQQILGQGPKLLIQFQNNGVVDDSQLPKDRFSAERLKGVDSTLKIQPAKLEDSAVYLCASSLGRQNTEAFFGQGTRLTVV.

The chain employs TRBV11-2 and TRBJ2-5, with D maybe TRBD1 (6 bases). Germline V gene sequence: CDR1 SGHAT, CDR2 FQNNGV. The CDR3 runs 16 residues. The V end was cut by 7 bases, the J end by 1 base, with 19 bases between. DNA for the CDR3: TGTGCCAGCAATACGAAGGGGGAGCGTAGCCAAGAGACCCAGTACTTC. It yields the protein CASNTKGERSQETQYF.

This clone was seen only a few times. This rearrangement joins TRBV25-1 to TRBJ1-1; a weak D match, TRBD1 (5 bases). Trimming removed 0 bases from V and 4 bases from J, with 12 bases in between. Germline V gene data show CDR1 as MGHDK and CDR2 as SYGVNS. This CDR3 has 15 amino acids. CDR3 DNA sequence: TGTGCCAGCAGTGAATACGGGTTTCAGGGCACTGAAGCTTTCTTT. It translates to CASSEYGFQGTEAFF.

J is TRBJ1-2 and V is TRBV30; possible D gene TRBD1, 6 bases. With 3 bases removed from V and 7 bases from J, the gap between germline ends came to 12 bases. Germline V gives CDR1 GTSNPN, CDR2 SVGIG (reference sequence). This CDR3 is built from 12 residues. CDR3 loop: CAWRATGSGYTF. DNA for the CDR3: TGTGCCTGGAGGGCAACAGGGTCTGGCTACACCTTC.

This clone was recorded a few times. V is TRBV7-6 and J is TRBJ1-1; the D is unclear. Germline V CDR1 and CDR2: SGHVS, FNYEAQ. Trimming pared 1 base from V and 1 base from J, leaving 4 bases between. The CDR3 consists of 13 residues. CDR3 in amino acids: CASSLESNTEAFF. The CDR3 coding sequence is TGTGCCAGCAGCTTAGAATCGAACACTGAAGCTTTCTTT. Full variable domain (outside the CDR3, taken from reference TRBV7-6 and TRBJ1-1): GAGVSQSPRYKVTKRGQDVALRCDPISGHVSLYWYRQALGQGPEFLTYFNYEAQQDKSGLPNDRFSAERPEGSISTLTIQRTEQRDSAMYRCASSLESNTEAFFGQGTRLTVV.

This sequence joins TRBV5-5 and TRBJ2-7; D call uncertain. CDR1 and CDR2 (germline): SGHKS, YYEKEE (reference sequence). The V and J ends lost 2 bases and 0 bases respectively, with 15 bases between them. The CDR3 contains 16 residues. The CDR3 region has the DNA TGTGCCAGCAGCTTATCTGCCAGGACCGACTCCTACGAGCAGTACTTC. Translating it yields CASSLSARTDSYEQYF. Together with reference TRBV5-5 and TRBJ2-7, the CDR3 gives the full variable domain: DAGVTQSPTHLIKTRGQQVTLRCSPISGHKSVSWYQQVLGQGPQFIFQYYEKEERGRGNFPDRFSARQFPNYSSELNVNALLLGDSALYLCASSLSARTDSYEQYFGPGTRLTVT.

The chain recombines TRBV6-1 with TRBJ1-3; D ambiguous. Germline CDR1 is MNHNS and CDR2 is SASEGT. The CDR3 has 16 amino acids. Trimming pared 4 bases from V and 0 bases from J, leaving 13 bases between. CDR3 in DNA: TGTGCCAGCAGTGTCCAAGTGCCGAGCTCTGGAAACACCATATATTTT. Protein: CASSVQVPSSGNTIYF.

This clone was picked up a small number of times. V usage is TRBV28 and J usage is TRBJ1-5; 7 nucleotides agree with TRBD1. The CDR3 runs to 16 residues. Per germline, CDR1 MDHEN and CDR2 SYDVKM. The V gene end was trimmed by 3 bases and the J gene end by 4 bases; junction bases not matched to a gene: 9. CDR3 DNA sequence: TGTGCCAGCAGTTTGGGACCACAGGGGACGAATCAGCCCCAGCATTTT. This codes for CASSLGPQGTNQPQHF.

The CDR3 region is CASSLDQGGRAGELFF. The CDR3 DNA follows: TGCGCCAGCAGCTTGGATCAAGGGGGTCGGGCCGGGGAGCTGTTTTTT. The genes are TRBV5-1 and TRBJ2-2; TRBD1 might be the D (6 bases). Germline CDR1 SGHRS, CDR2 YFSETQ. The CDR3 sequence is 16 residues long. Trimming stripped 0 bases from V and 6 bases from J, with 15 bases between. The full variable domain, in which reference TRBV5-1 and TRBJ2-2 provide the parts outside the CDR3, is KAGVTQTPRYLIKTRGQQVTLSCSPISGHRSVSWYQQTPGQGLQFLFEYFSETQRNKGNFPGRFSGRQFSNSRSEMNVSTLELGDSALYLCASSLDQGGRAGELFFGEGSRLTVL.

The V call is TRBV5-8, the J call TRBJ2-1; 11 bases are a match to TRBD2. Trimming at V came to 3 bases and at J to 1 base, leaving 6 bases not matched to a gene. The CDR3 contains 17 residues. Germline assignment: CDR1 SGHTS and CDR2 YDEGEE. The CDR3 DNA follows: TGTGCCAGCAGCTCTACCGGGACTAGCGGTTCCTACAATGAGCAGTTCTTC. It encodes CASSSTGTSGSYNEQFF.

Details on this clone: Within the sample, other DNA sequences also encode this same CDR3. This chain uses TRBV29-1 with TRBJ2-5; TRBD1 matches 9 bases. The CDR3 covers 12 residues. The junction had 5 bases not matched to a gene; V was cut back by 7 bases and J by 5 bases. Germline V lookup: CDR1 SQVTM, CDR2 ANQGSEA. The CDR3 reads CSGGQGSETQYF. The CDR3 DNA reads TGCAGCGGAGGACAGGGGTCGGAGACCCAGTACTTC.

V is TRBV18 and J is TRBJ2-1, with a tentative D call TRBD1 (5 bases). Trimming shortened V by 6 bases and J by 8 bases, and 20 bases separated the two germline ends. This CDR3 comprises 15 residues. The germline V gene has CDR1 KGHSH and CDR2 LQKENI. This chain's CDR3 is CASSANQGLRYEQFF. For the CDR3, the DNA is TGTGCCAGCTCCGCGAATCAGGGCCTCCGATATGAGCAGTTCTTC.

This chain connects TRBV18 to TRBJ2-5, with TRBD2 matching over 9 bases. V trimming: 3 bases; J trimming: 4 bases; junction bases outside the gene matches: 3. Germline CDR1 KGHSH, CDR2 LQKENI. The CDR3 has 14 amino acids. Here the CDR3 DNA reads TGTGCCAGCTCACCGGGACTAGCCCCAGAGACCCAGTACTTC. Translated, it gives CASSPGLAPETQYF.

This chain connects TRBV6-6 to TRBJ1-2; possible D gene TRBD1, 5 bases. CDR1 is MNHNY, CDR2 SVGAGI, per germline (reference sequence). The CDR3 loop spans 13 amino acids. V was clipped by 4 bases and J by 4 bases, with 10 bases between them. DNA for the CDR3: TGTGCCAGCAGTTCGACCACAGGCTATGGCTACACCTTC. It specifies CASSSTTGYGYTF.

This clone was observed a handful of times. The V call is TRBV6-5, the J call TRBJ1-4; no firm D call. CDR3 size: 11 residues. Germline loops: CDR1 MNHEY, CDR2 SVGAGI. The V end was cut by 2 bases, the J end by 7 bases, with 2 bases between. CDR3 nucleotide sequence: TGTGCCAGCAGTTACGGTGAAAAACTGTTTTTT. It translates to CASSYGEKLFF.

The V call is TRBV6-5, the J call TRBJ2-3; TRBD2 is a possible D gene (5 bases). V lost 1 base, J lost 3 bases, and 8 bases lay in between. This CDR3 is 14 amino acids long. CDR1 and CDR2 (germline): MNHEY, SVGAGI. The CDR3, as DNA: TGTGCCAGCAGTTACTGGCCGGGGACAGATACGCAGTATTTT. It translates to CASSYWPGTDTQYF.

This chain uses TRBV4-3 with TRBJ2-7; D gene uncertain. V was trimmed by 2 bases and J by 7 bases, leaving 15 bases between them. The length of the CDR3 is 14 residues. CDR1 and CDR2 from the germline V gene are LGHNA and YSLEER. The chain's CDR3 is CASSQRLAWEEQYF. The CDR3 DNA reads TGCGCCAGCAGCCAAAGGCTCGCGTGGGAAGAGCAGTACTTC.

The V call is TRBV29-1, the J call TRBJ1-2; 8 bases agree with TRBD1. V lost 7 bases and J lost 7; bases outside the gene matches: 8. CDR1 and CDR2 from the germline V gene are SQVTM and ANQGSEA. The CDR3 length is 12 residues. This CDR3 is CSEGTGSGGYTF. The CDR3 region has the DNA TGCAGCGAAGGGACAGGTTCAGGTGGCTACACCTTC.

The chain joins TRBV6-6 to TRBJ1-5, with D tentatively TRBD1 (5 bases). The germline V and J ends were trimmed by 7 bases and 4 bases, with 14 bases remaining between them. Germline CDR1 MNHNY, CDR2 SVGAGI (reference sequence). The CDR3 loop spans 14 amino acids. CDR3 sequence (DNA): TGTGCCAGCACTCCCCTGGGGGATAATCAGCCCCAGCATTTT. Amino acids: CASTPLGDNQPQHF.

This clone was detected a few times. CDR3 nucleotide sequence: TGCGCCAGCAGCCCCAGGGAGTACGAGCAGTACTTC. This encodes CASSPREYEQYF. V gene TRBV5-1 combines with J gene TRBJ2-7; D assignment may be TRBD1 or TRBD2 (5 bases each). V was clipped by 4 bases and J by 4 bases, with 9 bases between them. CDR1 is SGHRS, CDR2 YFSETQ, per germline. CDR3 size: 12 residues.